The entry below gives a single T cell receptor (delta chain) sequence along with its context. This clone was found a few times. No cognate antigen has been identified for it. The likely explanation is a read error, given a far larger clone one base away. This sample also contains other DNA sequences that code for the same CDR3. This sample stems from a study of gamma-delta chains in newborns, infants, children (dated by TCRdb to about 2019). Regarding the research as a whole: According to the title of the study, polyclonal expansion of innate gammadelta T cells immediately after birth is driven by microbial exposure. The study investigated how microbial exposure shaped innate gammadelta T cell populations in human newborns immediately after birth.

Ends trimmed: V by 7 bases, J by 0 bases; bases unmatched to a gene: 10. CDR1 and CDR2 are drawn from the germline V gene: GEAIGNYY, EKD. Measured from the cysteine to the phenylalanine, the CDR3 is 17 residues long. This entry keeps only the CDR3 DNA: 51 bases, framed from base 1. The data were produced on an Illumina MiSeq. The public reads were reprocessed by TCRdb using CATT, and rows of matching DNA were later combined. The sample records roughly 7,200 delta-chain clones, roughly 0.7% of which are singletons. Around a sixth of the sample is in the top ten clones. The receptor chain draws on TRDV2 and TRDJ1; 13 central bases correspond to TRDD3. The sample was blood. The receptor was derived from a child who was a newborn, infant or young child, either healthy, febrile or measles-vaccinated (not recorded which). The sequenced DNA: TGTGCCTGCTCTTCTTTACTGGGGGATACGTACACCGATAAACTCATCTTT. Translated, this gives CACSSLLGDTYTDKLIF.